This TCR beta chain was identified in a study of blood T cells in healthy people across ages (dated by TCRdb to between 2015 and 2017). Broadly, across the study: In model experiments, roughly one uniquely barcoded TCR beta cDNA molecule per two T cells was captured by template switching. The study measured age-related changes in TCR beta repertoire diversity using deep sequencing normalized with unique cDNA molecular identifiers. Donors were grouped into four age groups: young (average roughly 16 years), middle-aged (around 39), aged (around 56) and long-lived (over 80). To avoid experimental bias, donors of different ages were spread randomly across the sequencing lanes. For two donors (one aged 18 to 30 and one aged 80 or older), the study analyzed two additional independent replicas of 1 million unique cDNA reads from the same blood draw.

With regard to this clonotype: No antigen is known for it. Base qualities are not at hand, and no much larger clone is one base apart.

Donors were roughly 40 systemically healthy Caucasian individuals from Russia aged 6 to 90 years. Ten milliliters of peripheral blood were collected from each donor into EDTA-treated Vacutainer tubes. Ficoll-Paque density-gradient centrifugation was used to isolate PBMCs, with at least 7 million per sample. Total RNA, at least 6 micrograms per sample, was extracted from PBMCs with Trizol reagent. The percentages of naive CD45RAhigh/CD27high T cells were determined by flow cytometry on a PBMC aliquot from every donor. Per the germline V gene (reference sequence), GTSNPN is the CDR1 and SVGIG is the CDR2. From its cysteine to its phenylalanine, the CDR3 spans 14 amino acids. Left in the record is the CDR3 DNA by itself, 42 bases read in frame from the first base. The junction shows trimming of 5 bases on V and 0 bases on J, and the gene matches do not reach 7 bases of it. Library construction relied on 5' RACE. Sequencing used an Illumina HiSeq 2500. A second roughly 6 to 11 cycle PCR used a sample-barcoded 5' primer and a J-beta primer mix. A template-switch 5' adaptor carrying 12 random nucleotides introduced a unique molecular identifier onto each TCR beta cDNA molecule. Each sample yielded at least 2.5 million CDR3-containing paired-end reads. All of the RNA was converted into first-strand cDNA using the Mint cDNA synthesis kit, with a TRBC-specific oligonucleotide serving as the primer. All cDNA was treated with uracil-DNA glycosylase and then went through a first 18-cycle PCR with the universal primers M1SS and BC2_uni_R. Turning to the authors' computational methods: Each sample was normalized by randomly selecting 1 million high-quality reads, each carrying a distinct molecular identifier. Reads with shared molecular identifiers were discarded instead of being binned into consensus sequences. MiTCR, set to a Q25 quality threshold and the strictest error-elimination algorithm, was used for CDR3 identification, clonotype clustering and error correction. A nonparametric unseen species model with Euler transformation was used to estimate lower-bound total TCR beta diversity. Clones were called with MiXCR by TCRdb after fastp trimmed the public reads at Q25, and only in-frame beta chains were retained. Every entry covers one CDR3 protein and lists the most common genes and DNA from its rows. These V and J calls rely on TCRdb rather than the paper's analysis. This sample holds 630,000 or so distinct CDR3 sequences; roughly 32% were observed only once. 15% to 17% of the sample is taken by the ten largest.

On the study overall, not on this receptor specifically: Estimates of total diversity based on one million sequenced T cells were considered lower bounds and underestimates. A strong correlation was found between observed TCR beta diversity and the percentage of naive T cells measured by flow cytometry. As age increased, observed TCR beta diversity per million T cells dropped in a roughly linear way, and a significant reduction was already evident by age around 41. Donor CMV infection status was unknown, potentially confounding age-related changes in expanded clonotypes. Compared with the aged group, the long-lived group had more naive CD4+ T cells, fewer expanded clones and increased TCR diversity, suggesting age selection. Because profiling used bulk unsorted PBMCs, naive and antigen-experienced compartments could not be compared conclusively.

The V and J segments used are TRBV30 and TRBJ2-7; 7 middle bases align to TRBD1. This receptor was obtained from a woman over 75 in good health. Donor details come from another sample of the same person, matched by shared clones. Sequencing used blood. The sequenced DNA: TGTGCCTGGGCCGGGACAGCTAGCTCCTACGAGCAGTACTTC. Its coded protein is CAWAGTASSYEQYF.